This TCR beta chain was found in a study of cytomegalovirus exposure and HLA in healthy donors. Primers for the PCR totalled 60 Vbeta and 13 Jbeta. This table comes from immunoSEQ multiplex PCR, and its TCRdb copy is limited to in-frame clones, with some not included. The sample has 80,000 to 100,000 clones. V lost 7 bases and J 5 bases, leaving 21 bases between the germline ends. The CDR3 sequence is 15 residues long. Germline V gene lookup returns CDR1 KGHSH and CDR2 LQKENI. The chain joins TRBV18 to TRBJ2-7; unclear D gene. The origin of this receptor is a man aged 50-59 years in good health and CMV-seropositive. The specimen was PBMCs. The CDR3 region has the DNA TGTGCCAGCTTTACCACGGCGTCCAGCGTCCACGAGCAGTACTTC. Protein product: CASFTTASSVHEQYF.